Presented here are 4 T cell receptor beta chains from one specimen sequenced in a study of PD-1 blockade in classical Hodgkin lymphoma. Clones were read by immunoSEQ multiplex PCR, and TCRdb kept only the in-frame ones, dropping some. Among roughly 21,000 clones listed, around 85% were seen once. Time point: cycle 4 day 1 (C4D1), after more than five weeks of nivolumab. Every patient relapsed after autologous stem cell transplantation, and brentuximab vedotin exposure varied. The source material was peripheral blood mononuclear cells (PBMCs), sampled before the fourth cycle of nivolumab. The receptors come from a human donor with classical Hodgkin lymphoma.

The CDR3 here is CASSQAHIGNTGELFF. CDR3 DNA sequence: TGCGCCAGCAGCCAAGCTCATATTGGGAACACCGGGGAGCTGTTTTTT. The rearrangement joins TRBV4-1 to TRBJ2-2; D is undetermined. V lost 1 base to trimming and J lost 1 base, with 10 bases between them. The CDR3 is 16 amino acids. Germline V gene data show CDR1 as MGHRA and CDR2 as YSYEKL.

In this sample, this clone turned up once. The chain has TRBV19 and TRBJ1-5; D is undetermined. V gave up 0 bases and J gave up 6 bases, with 12 bases separating them. The germline V gene has CDR1 LNHDA and CDR2 SQIVND (reference sequence). The CDR3 is made up of 15 amino acids. The CDR3: CASSIEGNPGQPQHF. The CDR3 region has the DNA TGTGCCAGTAGTATAGAGGGCAACCCAGGTCAGCCCCAGCATTTT.

J is TRBJ1-2 and V is TRBV28, with unresolved D. This CDR3 has 14 amino acids. Germline V gives CDR1 MDHEN, CDR2 SYDVKM. Trimming cost V 4 bases and J 6 bases, with 15 bases left between them. The DNA of the CDR3 is TGTGCCAGCAGTTCCCCGGTGGCCGTCCATGGCTACACCTTC. Translating it yields CASSSPVAVHGYTF.

The CDR3 DNA is TGTGCCAGCAGCGTAAGGGTTCGTTCAGATACGCAGTATTTT. Translating it yields CASSVRVRSDTQYF. The chain has TRBV9 and TRBJ2-3; D gene uncertain. The V gene's germline CDR1 is SGDLS and CDR2 YYNGEE. This CDR3 has 14 amino acids. The germline V and J ends were trimmed by 1 base and 4 bases, with 10 bases remaining between them.